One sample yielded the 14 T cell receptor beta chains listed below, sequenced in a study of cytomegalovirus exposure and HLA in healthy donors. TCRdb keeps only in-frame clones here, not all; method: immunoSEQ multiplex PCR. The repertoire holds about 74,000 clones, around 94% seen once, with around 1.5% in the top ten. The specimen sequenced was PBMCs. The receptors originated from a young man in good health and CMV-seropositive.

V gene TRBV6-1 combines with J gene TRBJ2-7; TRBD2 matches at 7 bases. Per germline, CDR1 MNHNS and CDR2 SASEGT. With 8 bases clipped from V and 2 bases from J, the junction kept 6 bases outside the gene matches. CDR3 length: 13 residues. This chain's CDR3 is CASAGDPTYEQYF. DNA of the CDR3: TGTGCCAGCGCGGGAGACCCTACCTACGAGCAGTACTTC.

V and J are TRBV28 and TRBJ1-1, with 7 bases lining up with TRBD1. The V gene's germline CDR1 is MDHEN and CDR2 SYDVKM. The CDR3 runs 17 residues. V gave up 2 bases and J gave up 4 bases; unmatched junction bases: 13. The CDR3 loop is CASSLRTITGVGTEAFF. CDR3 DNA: TGTGCCAGCAGTTTAAGGACCATAACAGGGGTTGGCACTGAAGCTTTCTTT.

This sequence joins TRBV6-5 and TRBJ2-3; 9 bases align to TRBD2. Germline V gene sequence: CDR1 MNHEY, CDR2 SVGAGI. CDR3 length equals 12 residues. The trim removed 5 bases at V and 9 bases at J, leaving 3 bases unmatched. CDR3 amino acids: CASSRTSGTQYF. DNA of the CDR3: TGTGCCAGCAGTCGAACTAGCGGGACGCAGTATTTT.

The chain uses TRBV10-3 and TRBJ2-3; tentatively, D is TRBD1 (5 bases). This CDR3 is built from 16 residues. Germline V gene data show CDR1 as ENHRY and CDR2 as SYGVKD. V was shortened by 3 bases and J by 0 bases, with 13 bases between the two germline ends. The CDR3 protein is CAISDPPAGSTDTQYF. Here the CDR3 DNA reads TGTGCCATCAGTGACCCTCCGGCAGGGAGCACAGATACGCAGTATTTT.

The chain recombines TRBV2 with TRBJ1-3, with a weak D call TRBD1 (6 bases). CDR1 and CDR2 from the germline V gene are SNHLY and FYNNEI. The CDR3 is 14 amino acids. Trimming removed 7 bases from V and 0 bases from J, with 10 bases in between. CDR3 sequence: CASKGGSSGNTIYF. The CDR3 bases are TGTGCCAGCAAAGGGGGAAGCTCTGGAAACACCATATATTTT.

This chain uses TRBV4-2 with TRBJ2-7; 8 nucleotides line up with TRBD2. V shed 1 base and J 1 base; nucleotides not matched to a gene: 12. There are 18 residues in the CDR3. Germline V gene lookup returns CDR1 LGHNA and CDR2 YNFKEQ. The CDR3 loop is CASSQGSLLAEASYEQYF. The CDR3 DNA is TGTGCCAGCAGCCAAGGCTCCTTACTAGCGGAAGCATCCTACGAGCAGTACTTC.

CDR3 protein: CSVATPGTNNEQFF. CDR3 DNA: TGCAGCGTTGCAACTCCCGGGACTAACAATGAGCAGTTCTTC. This chain links TRBV29-1 with TRBJ2-1, with 7 bases aligning to TRBD2. The CDR3 totals 14 residues. CDR1 SQVTM and CDR2 ANQGSEA come from the germline V gene. The V segment lost 4 bases and the J segment 5 bases; nucleotides outside the gene matches: 8.

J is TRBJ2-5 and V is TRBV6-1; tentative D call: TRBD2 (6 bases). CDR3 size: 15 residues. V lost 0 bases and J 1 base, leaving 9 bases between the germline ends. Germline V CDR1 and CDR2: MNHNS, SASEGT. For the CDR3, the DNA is TGTGCCAGCAGTGAAGCCGGAGGGAGCCAAGAGACCCAGTACTTC. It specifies CASSEAGGSQETQYF.

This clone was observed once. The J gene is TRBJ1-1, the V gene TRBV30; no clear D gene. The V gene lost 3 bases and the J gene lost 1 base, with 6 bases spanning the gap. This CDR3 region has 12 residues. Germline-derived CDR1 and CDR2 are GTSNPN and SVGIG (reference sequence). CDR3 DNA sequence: TGTGCCTGGAGCCCAGAGAACACTGAAGCTTTCTTT. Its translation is CAWSPENTEAFF.

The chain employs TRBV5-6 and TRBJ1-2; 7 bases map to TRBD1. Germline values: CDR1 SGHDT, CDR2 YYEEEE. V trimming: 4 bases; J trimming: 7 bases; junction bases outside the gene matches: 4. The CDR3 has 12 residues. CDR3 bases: TGTGCCAGCAGCCCGGGACAGACTGGCTACACCTTC. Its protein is CASSPGQTGYTF.

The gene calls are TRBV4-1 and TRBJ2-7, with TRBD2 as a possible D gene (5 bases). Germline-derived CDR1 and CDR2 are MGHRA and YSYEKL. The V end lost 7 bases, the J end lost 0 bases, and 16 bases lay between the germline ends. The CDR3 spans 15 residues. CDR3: CASTSEDSSSYEQYF. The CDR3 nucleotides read TGCGCCAGCACCTCCGAGGACTCCAGCTCCTACGAGCAGTACTTC.

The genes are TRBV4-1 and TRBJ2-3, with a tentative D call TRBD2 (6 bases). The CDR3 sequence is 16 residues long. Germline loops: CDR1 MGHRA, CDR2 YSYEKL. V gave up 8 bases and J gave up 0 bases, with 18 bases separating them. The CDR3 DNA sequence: TGCGCCAGCCAGCCAAGGTCAGGAGGGAGCACAGATACGCAGTATTTT. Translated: CASQPRSGGSTDTQYF.

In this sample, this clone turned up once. As DNA, the CDR3 is TGTGCCAGCAGCTTAGGGGGACAACCTGGCGAGACCCAGTACTTC. Translating gives CASSLGGQPGETQYF. The V call is TRBV11-3, the J call TRBJ2-5; tentatively, D is TRBD1 (6 bases). CDR3 length equals 15 residues. CDR1 is SGHNT and CDR2 is YENEEA in the germline V gene. The ends were cut back, 1 base at V and 5 bases at J, with 14 bases in the middle.

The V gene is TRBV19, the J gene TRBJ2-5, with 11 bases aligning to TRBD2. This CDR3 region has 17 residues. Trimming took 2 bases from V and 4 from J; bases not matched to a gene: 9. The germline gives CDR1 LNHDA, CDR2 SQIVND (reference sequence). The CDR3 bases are TGTGCCAGTAGTATAACTTTGTGGGGGACTAGCGGAGAGACCCAGTACTTC. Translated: CASSITLWGTSGETQYF.